This TCR beta chain was identified during a study of identical twins (dated by TCRdb to 2016 to 2018). Notes on the research overall: The study deep-sequenced TCR alpha and beta repertoires from monozygotic twins, unrelated adults of various ages and cord blood to test whether fetal clonotypes persist. To rule out contamination, replicate twin experiments were performed at different times with different library preparation protocols.

Broader findings and caveats from the paper: Out-of-frame TCR alpha sequences shared between twins showed an excess of low generation-probability sequences compared with coincidental sharing between unrelated individuals. Because the same donors could not be followed over many years, conclusions were based on cross-sectional statistical analysis. Excess twin sharing in beta out-of-frame sequences was weaker because fewer shared sequences lowered the signal-to-noise ratio. Fewer insertions were carried by abundant cord blood beta clonotypes; a weaker similar trend was observed in young adult naive repertoires, while no such trend was observed in memory repertoires. Recombination models systematically underestimated out-of-frame TCR alpha sharing in monozygotic twins but agreed with sharing between unrelated individuals. Zero-insertion analyses could be partly confounded by invariant T cells such as MAIT and iNKT, though diverse VJ usage argued against such confounding for most clonotypes.

With respect to this clonotype: It has no known antigen specificity. No much larger clone exists at a distance of one base, and base qualities are not known.

The protocol used for the library was 5' RACE. Instrument on record: Illumina HiSeq 2000. Template switching added a universal primer binding site, and the final cDNA carried a unique molecular identifier that allowed TCR cDNA molecules to be counted accurately. Specific primers in the conserved constant-segment region were used to synthesize first-strand cDNA for the TCR alpha and beta chains. To control for contamination, every cDNA library was double barcoded, receiving both a SMART-Mk sample barcode and Illumina barcodes. TruSeq adapter sequences, together with Illumina sample barcodes, were added in two successive PCR steps. TCR alpha and beta cDNA libraries were sequenced on the Illumina HiSeq platform with custom primers. The study's own analysis went as follows. Unique molecular identifiers were extracted from raw reads with MiGEC, and CDR3 positions were determined with MiXCR. Recombination models were inferred per individual with the repgenHMM and IGoR tools using an EM algorithm. The tcR package in R was used for shared clonotype analysis, with sharing normalized by the product of cloneset sizes. Out-of-frame nonproductive sequences were analyzed to study raw recombination free of thymic and clonal selection effects. TCRdb redid the processing of the public reads, applying fastp at Q25 and MiXCR, and retained in-frame beta chains. Rows matching on CDR3 protein sequence are summarized as one entry with the most common DNA and genes. In this record, the V and J calls reflect TCRdb's handling and not the investigators' own analysis. Within this sample are roughly 1,500,000 distinct CDR3 sequences, with less than 40% of them counted one time only. 0.27% of the sample is held by the ten biggest clonotypes.

All donors were healthy Caucasians. Sequenced: cord blood. This sequence was found in a newborn girl in good health.

Read as DNA, the sequence is TGTGCCAGCAGCCCCCCCCGTCCTAGCGATTTCTACAATGAGCAGTTCTTC. It translates as CASSPPRPSDFYNEQFF. The rearrangement combines TRBV13 with TRBJ2-1; a tentative D match to TRBD2 spans 6 bases. The germline V gene (reference sequence) provides CDR1 PRHDT and CDR2 FYEKMQ. Inclusive of the bounding cysteine and phenylalanine, the CDR3 is 17 residues long. This entry keeps only the CDR3 DNA: 51 bases, framed from base 1. The trim is 5 bases for V and 3 bases for J, with a gap of 20 bases between the germline ends.